This entry lists 23 T cell receptor beta chains sequenced from one sample in a study of cytomegalovirus exposure and HLA in healthy donors. 13 Jbeta primers and 60 Vbeta primers were used for the PCR. The method was immunoSEQ multiplex PCR; TCRdb's version includes in-frame clones alone and lacks a portion of them. The sample carries 250,000 to 300,000 clones, around nine tenths recorded once. Sequences were obtained from PBMCs. These receptor sequences come from a girl between 2 and 10 years old in good health and CMV-seronegative.

The CDR3 region is CASSGPYEQYF. Here the CDR3 DNA reads TGTGCCAGCAGTGGGCCCTACGAGCAGTACTTC. The chain employs TRBV6-1 and TRBJ2-7; D not resolved. The CDR3 spans 11 residues. The V and J ends lost 4 bases and 2 bases respectively, with 3 bases between them. From germline, CDR1 is MNHNS and CDR2 SASEGT.

CDR3 amino acids: CASSSSGTVSLGNTIYF. The CDR3 nucleotides are TGTGCCAGCAGCTCCTCCGGGACTGTCTCTTTGGGAAACACCATATATTTT. The rearrangement joins TRBV7-8 to TRBJ1-3, with D possibly matching TRBD1 (5 bases). Germline CDR1 reads SGHVS; CDR2 reads FQNEAQ. V lost 4 bases and J 4 bases, leaving 20 bases between the germline ends. This CDR3 has 17 amino acids. The full variable domain, in which reference TRBV7-8 and TRBJ1-3 provide the parts outside the CDR3, is GAGVSQSPRYKVAKRGQDVALRCDPISGHVSLFWYQQALGQGPEFLTYFQNEAQLDKSGLPSDRFFAERPEGSVSTLKIQRTQQEDSAVYLCASSSSGTVSLGNTIYFGEGSWLTVV.

The chain combines TRBV25-1 with TRBJ1-4, with a weak D call TRBD1 (5 bases). The CDR3 is 14 residues long. V was clipped by 3 bases and J by 8 bases, with 13 bases between them. Germline V gene sequence: CDR1 MGHDK, CDR2 SYGVNS. CDR3 sequence (DNA): TGTGCCAGCAGTGATCGTCAGGGAAGAGAAAAACTGTTTTTT. This sequence encodes CASSDRQGREKLFF.

This chain connects TRBV11-2 to TRBJ2-3; TRBD2 might be the D (6 bases). Trimming stripped 5 bases from V and 2 bases from J, with 14 bases between. The CDR3 sequence is 15 residues long. Germline V gives CDR1 SGHAT, CDR2 FQNNGV. CDR3 loop: CASSIGTAATDTQYF. CDR3 sequence (DNA): TGTGCCAGCAGCATAGGGACTGCAGCCACAGATACGCAGTATTTT.

This chain links TRBV6-1 with TRBJ1-5, with D possibly matching TRBD1 (6 bases). Germline loops: CDR1 MNHNS, CDR2 SASEGT. The V end was cut by 3 bases, the J end by 0 bases, with 12 bases between. The CDR3 extends over 16 amino acids. The CDR3 coding sequence is TGTGCCAGCAGTGACGCCGGGACAAGTAGCAATCAGCCCCAGCATTTT. Translating gives CASSDAGTSSNQPQHF.

V gene TRBV5-1 combines with J gene TRBJ1-1; tentatively, D is TRBD1 (6 bases). The CDR3 has 14 amino acids. V dropped 2 bases and J dropped 3 bases, with 11 bases sitting between them. Looked up from germline, CDR1 is SGHRS and CDR2 is YFSETQ. CDR3 nucleotide sequence: TGCGCCAGCAGCTTTCAGGGGTTGGACACTGAAGCTTTCTTT. Its translation: CASSFQGLDTEAFF. Drawing the rest from reference TRBV5-1 and TRBJ1-1, the complete variable domain is KAGVTQTPRYLIKTRGQQVTLSCSPISGHRSVSWYQQTPGQGLQFLFEYFSETQRNKGNFPGRFSGRQFSNSRSEMNVSTLELGDSALYLCASSFQGLDTEAFFGQGTRLTVV.

V is TRBV11-2 and J is TRBJ2-3; 11 bases are a match to TRBD2. In germline, CDR1 is SGHAT, CDR2 FQNNGV. V dropped 2 bases and J dropped 11; count of bases not matched to a gene: 6. The CDR3 runs to 14 residues. The CDR3 region has the DNA TGTGCCAGCAGCTTACTAGCGGGGGGAGTTGGGCAGTATTTT. The encoded protein is CASSLLAGGVGQYF.

The genes are TRBV30 and TRBJ1-1, with 9 bases matching TRBD1. Unmatched junction bases numbered 7, after V lost 0 bases and J lost 5 bases. CDR3 length: 15 residues. From germline, CDR1 is GTSNPN and CDR2 SVGIG (reference sequence). The CDR3 here is CAWSVHTGGETEAFF. The CDR3 DNA follows: TGTGCCTGGAGTGTACACACAGGGGGCGAGACTGAAGCTTTCTTT.

This chain uses TRBV5-1 with TRBJ2-1; maybe TRBD1 (5 bases). CDR1 is SGHRS, CDR2 YFSETQ, per germline. This CDR3 spans 14 amino acids. Trimming left V 6 bases short and J 6 bases short, with 16 bases between. Written as DNA, the CDR3 is TGCGCCAGCAATCACAGGCCATGGGGCAATGAGCAGTTCTTC. It specifies CASNHRPWGNEQFF.

The rearrangement joins TRBV27 to TRBJ2-5, with D possibly being TRBD2 (6 bases). The ends were cut back, 9 bases at V and 7 bases at J, with 21 bases in the middle. Per germline, CDR1 MNHEY and CDR2 SMNVEV (reference sequence). The CDR3 consists of 14 residues. The CDR3, as DNA: TGTGCCAGGGCCTGCGGAAATGAGGGAGGGACCCAGTACTTC. This encodes CARACGNEGGTQYF.

This clone was picked up a small number of times. V gene TRBV7-9 combines with J gene TRBJ1-2; 10 bases line up with TRBD1. The J segment lost 8 bases and the V segment lost 5 bases, leaving 8 bases of the junction unmatched. Per the germline V gene, CDR1 is SEHNR and CDR2 is FQNEAQ (reference sequence). The CDR3 contains 14 residues. CDR3: CASSIGTGVWGYTF. The CDR3 nucleotides are TGTGCCAGCAGCATCGGGACAGGGGTTTGGGGCTACACCTTC.

This chain links TRBV7-2 with TRBJ2-3; 9 bases line up with TRBD2. Looked up from germline, CDR1 is SGHTA and CDR2 is FQGNSA. The CDR3 is 20 residues long. J lost 0 bases, V lost 0 bases, and 13 bases had no gene match. The CDR3 sequence: CASSLAPSGTSGGSTDTQYF. CDR3 nucleotide sequence: TGTGCCAGCAGCTTAGCTCCTAGCGGGACCTCTGGTGGGAGCACAGATACGCAGTATTTT.

The chain carries TRBV19 and TRBJ1-5; possibly TRBD1 for D (5 bases). Trimming cost V 8 bases and J 4 bases, with 12 bases left between them. Looked up from germline, CDR1 is LNHDA and CDR2 is SQIVND (reference sequence). The CDR3 consists of 13 residues. CDR3 amino acids: CASQRQINQPQHF. The DNA of the CDR3 is TGTGCCAGTCAGAGACAGATAAATCAGCCCCAGCATTTT. Variable domain in full (rest from reference TRBV19 and TRBJ1-5): DGGITQSPKYLFRKEGQNVTLSCEQNLNHDAMYWYRQDPGQGLRLIYYSQIVNDFQKGDIAEGYSVSREKKESFPLTVTSAQKNPTAFYLCASQRQINQPQHFGDGTRLSIL.

This chain uses TRBV6-1 with TRBJ1-6; the D is unclear. The CDR3 has 15 amino acids. The germline V gene has CDR1 MNHNS and CDR2 SASEGT. Trimming removed 1 base at V and 5 bases at J, with 9 bases between. The CDR3 DNA is TGTGCCAGCAGTGAAGGGAGGATAGATAATTCACCCCTCCACTTT. Protein product: CASSEGRIDNSPLHF.

V and J are TRBV29-1 and TRBJ1-2, with 10 bases lining up with TRBD1. CDR1 and CDR2 (germline): SQVTM, ANQGSEA. V trimming: 7 bases; J trimming: 6 bases; junction bases outside the gene matches: 2. CDR3 length: 11 amino acids. The CDR3 sequence: CSAGQGDGYTF. The CDR3 DNA sequence: TGCAGCGCCGGACAGGGGGATGGCTACACCTTC. The full variable domain, rest sourced from reference TRBV29-1 and TRBJ1-2, is SAVISQKPSRDICQRGTSLTIQCQVDSQVTMMFWYRQQPGQSLTLIATANQGSEATYESGFVIDKFPISRPNLTFSTLTVSNMSPEDSSIYLCSAGQGDGYTFGSGTRLTVV.

The rearrangement joins TRBV19 to TRBJ1-2; TRBD1 agrees at 7 bases. The CDR3 has 12 amino acids. Germline CDR1 LNHDA, CDR2 SQIVND (reference sequence). V lost 9 bases, J lost 2 bases, and 3 bases stayed unmatched. DNA for the CDR3: TGTGCCAGCAAGACAGGGAACTATGGCTACACCTTC. The encoded protein is CASKTGNYGYTF.

This chain links TRBV6-5 with TRBJ1-2, with D possibly TRBD1 on 6 matching bases. The CDR3 spans 16 residues. Germline V CDR1 and CDR2: MNHEY, SVGAGI. Between the trimmed V and J ends, which lost 2 bases and 8 bases, there was a span of 21 bases. CDR3: CASSYLEPGALWGYTF. DNA of the CDR3: TGTGCCAGCAGTTACCTCGAACCAGGGGCGCTTTGGGGCTACACCTTC.

This clone was observed a single time. This chain joins TRBV7-8 and TRBJ1-1, with D possibly TRBD1 on 5 matching bases. CDR1 and CDR2 from the germline V gene are SGHVS and FQNEAQ. This CDR3 is built from 14 residues. V lost 2 bases and J lost 3, with 10 bases in between. The CDR3 reads CASSLKGFDTEAFF. CDR3 DNA sequence: TGTGCCAGCAGCTTAAAGGGGTTCGACACTGAAGCTTTCTTT.

J is TRBJ2-7 and V is TRBV5-1, with 8 bases aligning to TRBD1. Germline CDR1 is SGHRS and CDR2 is YFSETQ. J lost 1 base, V lost 2 bases, and 5 bases had no gene match. The CDR3 is made up of 15 amino acids. CDR3 amino acids: CASSLTGGFSYEQYF. The CDR3, as DNA: TGCGCCAGCAGCTTAACAGGGGGATTTTCCTACGAGCAGTACTTC.

This chain connects TRBV19 to TRBJ1-4, with TRBD1 matching 7 bases. Germline V CDR1 and CDR2: LNHDA, SQIVND (reference sequence). J lost 4 bases, V lost 6 bases, and 11 bases had no gene match. The CDR3 extends over 16 amino acids. In DNA, the CDR3 is TGTGCCAGTAGCGCCCGTCGACAGGGTTTTAATGAAAAACTGTTTTTT. It specifies CASSARRQGFNEKLFF.

This chain joins TRBV14 and TRBJ2-3; 9 bases are a match to TRBD2. Germline V lookup: CDR1 SGHDN, CDR2 FVKESK. The CDR3 length is 15 residues. J lost 1 base, V lost 4 bases, and 3 bases had no gene match. This chain's CDR3 is CASSPRTSGTDTQYF. The DNA of the CDR3 is TGTGCCAGCAGCCCCCGGACTAGCGGCACAGATACGCAGTATTTT.

This clone was detected a few times. The rearrangement uses TRBV7-2 and TRBJ2-5; 13 bases fit TRBD2. Germline V gene sequence: CDR1 SGHTA, CDR2 FQGNSA. This CDR3 is 13 amino acids long. The trim removed 5 bases at V and 13 bases at J, leaving 7 bases unmatched. CDR3 in amino acids: CASSKGLAGPRYF. CDR3 nucleotides: TGTGCCAGCAGCAAGGGACTAGCGGGGCCCCGGTACTTC.

The chain couples TRBV2 to TRBJ1-4; no clear D. Looked up from germline, CDR1 is SNHLY and CDR2 is FYNNEI. This CDR3 has 17 amino acids. Trimming cost V 5 bases and J 4 bases, with 20 bases left between them. The CDR3 DNA sequence: TGTGCCAGCAGTATGGTAGTTGAGGAAGGCCTTAATGAAAAACTGTTTTTT. It translates to CASSMVVEEGLNEKLFF.